Each of the 8 T cell receptor beta chains below was sequenced from the same sample in a study of cytomegalovirus exposure and HLA in healthy donors. Sequencing was performed with immunoSEQ multiplex PCR; in TCRdb, only in-frame clones are kept and a portion is missing. The sample consists of 110,000 or so clones, 80% to 90% of them appearing once. The sequenced material came from PBMCs. The receptor set was obtained from a man aged 18 to 35 in good health and CMV-seropositive.

J is TRBJ1-6 and V is TRBV27; 7 positions agree with TRBD1. V lost 6 bases and J lost 7; bases outside the gene matches: 9. The CDR3 has 15 residues. Germline values: CDR1 MNHEY, CDR2 SMNVEV (reference sequence). The CDR3 DNA reads as TGTGCCAGCAGCCTTACAGGGGAGTGGAATTCACCCCTCCACTTT. This codes for CASSLTGEWNSPLHF.

This chain connects TRBV7-2 to TRBJ2-5; the D gene is possibly TRBD2 (6 bases). The V end lost 5 bases, the J end lost 4 bases, and 20 bases lay between the germline ends. CDR1 and CDR2 from the germline V gene are SGHTA and FQGNSA. The CDR3 has 16 amino acids. CDR3 nucleotides: TGTGCCAGCAGCCCCGTTGGGGCGCGGGGCGGAGAGACCCAGTACTTC. Residues: CASSPVGARGGETQYF.

The V gene is TRBV19, the J gene TRBJ1-1; the match to TRBD1 covers 9 bases. V lost 9 bases, J lost 4 bases, and 6 bases stayed unmatched. CDR1 LNHDA and CDR2 SQIVND come from the germline V gene (reference sequence). This CDR3 is built from 13 residues. The CDR3, as DNA: TGTGCCAGCGAACAGGGGGCGGGCACTGAAGCTTTCTTT. It encodes CASEQGAGTEAFF.

The chain joins TRBV7-2 to TRBJ2-2; weak D call: TRBD1 (5 bases). V shed 0 bases and J shed 2 bases, with 13 bases lying between them. The CDR3 runs 17 residues. Germline V gene data show CDR1 as SGHTA and CDR2 as FQGNSA. The CDR3 DNA follows: TGTGCCAGCAGCTTAGCGGGGCCAGCCTCAAACACCGGGGAGCTGTTTTTT. This codes for CASSLAGPASNTGELFF.

This clone is a singleton in its sample. The chain links TRBV4-1 to TRBJ1-2; D call uncertain. The CDR3 contains 13 residues. Germline CDR1 MGHRA, CDR2 YSYEKL. Trimming pared 4 bases from V and 0 bases from J, leaving 6 bases between. The CDR3 spells CASSRGPNYGYTF. The DNA for the CDR3 is TGCGCCAGCAGCCGCGGTCCTAACTATGGCTACACCTTC.

The V gene is TRBV5-8, the J gene TRBJ2-7, with 8 bases that match TRBD2. V was pared by 3 bases and J by 2 bases, with 4 bases of the junction left unmatched. The CDR3 totals 14 residues. Germline assignment: CDR1 SGHTS and CDR2 YDEGEE. DNA for the CDR3: TGTGCCAGCAGCTACGGGGGGGGGACCTACGAGCAGTACTTC. Protein product: CASSYGGGTYEQYF.

This chain joins TRBV15 and TRBJ1-5; 10 positions match TRBD1. The V gene's germline CDR1 is LNHNV and CDR2 YYDKDF (reference sequence). Losses at the gene ends were 5 bases for V and 3 bases for J; bases not matched to a gene: 4. CDR3 length equals 15 residues. CDR3 sequence reads: CATSGGQGHNQPQHF. The CDR3 bases are TGTGCCACCAGCGGGGGACAGGGGCACAATCAGCCCCAGCATTTT.

This chain joins TRBV5-4 and TRBJ2-7, with a tentative D call TRBD1 (5 bases). The CDR3 sequence is 15 residues long. The germline gives CDR1 SGHNT, CDR2 YYREEE (reference sequence). V lost 0 bases to trimming and J lost 2 bases, with 12 bases between them. CDR3: CASSLGIGATYEQYF. CDR3 nucleotides: TGTGCCAGCAGCTTGGGAATAGGGGCCACCTACGAGCAGTACTTC.